Detailed here is one T cell receptor (beta chain). The antigen is undetermined. These data belong to a study of radiotherapy plus CTLA-4 blockade in lung cancer. Study background: Disease control was achieved by around 32% of patients, and objective responses by 15% to 20%.

Patients with chemo-refractory metastatic non-small-cell lung cancer received focal radiation plus CTLA-4 blockade with ipilimumab. Generated by immunoSEQ multiplex PCR, the TCRdb table keeps only in-frame clones and is missing some. The data hold 90,000 to 100,000 clones, with approximately 86% observed a single time. General study points: Some TCR clones had been derived from tumors. These clones expanded in peripheral blood after radiotherapy plus ipilimumab. Among reported predictors of response, early blood T cell clone dynamics with interferon-beta performed best.

The sample in question was peripheral blood, obtained from a patient treated with radiotherapy plus ipilimumab. The clonotype originates from a human donor with non-small cell lung cancer that progressed on radiotherapy plus ipilimumab.

The CDR3 here is CSVTAGQLNNEQFF. In nucleotides, the CDR3 is TGCAGCGTTACCGCGGGACAGCTTAACAATGAGCAGTTCTTC. V gene TRBV29-1 combines with J gene TRBJ2-1; D might be TRBD1 (7 bases). V lost 5 bases, J lost 5 bases, and 16 bases lay in between. The CDR3 is 14 residues long. In germline, CDR1 is SQVTM, CDR2 ANQGSEA.